A selection of T cell receptor beta chains follows, all from one sample in a study of T cell responses to AZD1222 COVID-19 vaccine. Produced via immunoSEQ multiplex PCR; TCRdb's table is partial and in-frame only. The sample records roughly 75,000 clones, 65% to 85% being singletons. This specimen consisted of peripheral blood, obtained on day 0 of AZD1222 vaccination. All receptors derive from an adult in good health. Each CDR3 is given with its conserved first and last residue. D genes are given only for firm matches. Clone size is not always given. Where it is, it says once, few, many or a class for expanded clones.

size,J,V,D,CDR3,DNA
NA,TRBJ1-2,TRBV28,TRBD1,CASSLHGQGAYYGYTF,TGTGCCAGCAGTTTGCACGGACAGGGGGCTTACTATGGCTACACCTTC
NA,TRBJ2-7,TRBV4-1,NA,CASSPRESYEQYF,TGCGCCAGCAGCCCCCGGGAATCCTACGAGCAGTACTTC
NA,TRBJ1-4,TRBV3-1/TRBV3-2,NA,CASSPSRGVAEKLFF,TGTGCCAGCAGCCCTAGTAGGGGGGTTGCTGAAAAACTGTTTTTT
few,TRBJ2-1,TRBV6-5,NA,CASRSYRAPQFF,TGTGCCAGCCGAAGCTACCGGGCCCCGCAGTTCTTC
NA,TRBJ2-7,TRBV28,NA,CASSPGGALDEQYF,TGTGCCAGCAGTCCAGGTGGGGCTTTGGACGAGCAGTACTTC
NA,TRBJ2-7,TRBV30,NA,CAWSPPSGWYEQYF,TGTGCCTGGAGTCCCCCCAGTGGTTGGTACGAGCAGTACTTC
NA,TRBJ1-2,TRBV4-2,TRBD1,CASSQATGQGNYGYTF,TGTGCCAGCAGCCAAGCAACGGGACAGGGGAACTATGGCTACACCTTC
NA,TRBJ1-5,TRBV28,NA,CASSPGSNQPQHF,TGTGCCAGTTCCCCTGGAAGCAATCAGCCCCAGCATTTT
once,TRBJ2-1,TRBV7-2,TRBD2,CASSALAGVASEQFF,TGTGCCAGCAGCGCCTTAGCGGGGGTAGCCTCCGAGCAGTTCTTC
NA,TRBJ2-5,TRBV2,NA,CASRRLTGVRETQYF,TGTGCCAGCAGGAGGCTAACGGGGGTCAGGGAGACCCAGTACTTC
NA,TRBJ1-4,TRBV5-6,NA,CASSLGRKLGGTTNEKLFF,TGTGCCAGCAGCTTGGGGCGAAAGTTGGGGGGCACAACTAATGAAAAACTGTTTTTT
NA,TRBJ2-2,TRBV15,TRBD1,CATSSPAGRGLSGELFF,TGTGCCACCAGCAGCCCCGCGGGCAGGGGGCTAAGCGGGGAGCTGTTTTTT
NA,TRBJ1-1,TRBV4-3,NA,CASSQDGGNTEAFF,TGCGCCAGCAGCCAAGATGGCGGGAACACTGAAGCTTTCTTT
NA,TRBJ2-7,TRBV6-5,TRBD1,CASTVFGQGREQYF,TGTGCCAGCACCGTCTTTGGACAGGGCAGGGAGCAGTACTTC
NA,TRBJ1-2,TRBV7-8,TRBD1,CASSSRQGGGYTF,TGTGCCAGCAGCTCGAGACAGGGTGGTGGCTACACCTTC
NA,TRBJ1-6,TRBV30,NA,CAWEAPGVRGDSPLHF,TGTGCCTGGGAGGCCCCGGGGGTACGAGGGGATTCACCCCTCCACTTT
NA,TRBJ1-1,TRBV19,NA,CASSHPAGGVGHSNEAFF,TGTGCCAGTAGTCACCCTGCCGGGGGGGTGGGTCATAGTAATGAAGCTTTCTTT
NA,TRBJ2-2,TRBV4-1,TRBD1,CASSQLGGIGELFF,TGCGCCAGCAGCCAACTAGGGGGCATCGGGGAGCTGTTTTTT
NA,TRBJ2-3,TRBV7-8,TRBD2,CASSPRLADTDTQYF,TGTGCCAGCAGCCCAAGACTAGCGGACACAGATACGCAGTATTTT
NA,TRBJ1-6,TRBV7-2,NA,CASSFPARWQGISPLHF,TGTGCCAGCAGCTTTCCGGCGCGGTGGCAGGGGATTTCACCCCTCCACTTT
NA,TRBJ1-1,TRBV18,TRBD1,CATLQGENTEAFF,TGTGCCACCCTTCAGGGGGAGAACACTGAAGCTTTCTTT
NA,TRBJ2-3,TRBV7-3,TRBD2,CASSPGGSITDTQYF,TGTGCCAGCAGCCCGGGGGGTAGTATCACAGATACGCAGTATTTT
NA,TRBJ1-5,TRBV28,NA,CASSFEYSNQPQHF,TGTGCCAGCAGTTTCGAGTATAGCAATCAGCCCCAGCATTTT
NA,TRBJ1-4,TRBV28,TRBD1,CASSPGTGFWRLFF,TGTGCCAGCAGTCCCGGGACAGGGTTCTGGAGGCTGTTTTTT
NA,TRBJ1-1,TRBV5-1,NA,CASSLGAEKAFF,TGCGCCAGCAGCTTGGGGGCAGAAAAAGCTTTCTTT
NA,TRBJ1-3,TRBV28,TRBD1,CASSFSDRVENTIYF,TGTGCCAGCAGTTTTTCGGACAGGGTGGAGAACACCATATATTTT
NA,TRBJ1-2,TRBV13,NA,CASSRTNYGYTF,TGTGCCAGCAGCCGAACTAACTATGGCTACACCTTC
once,TRBJ2-7,TRBV6-6,TRBD1,CASSYRDSHYEQYF,TGTGCCAGCAGTTACAGGGACAGCCACTACGAGCAGTACTTC
NA,TRBJ2-2,TRBV19,NA,CASSIRPRELFF,TGTGCCAGTTCTATACGGCCCCGGGAGCTGTTTTTT
NA,TRBJ1-2,TRBV5-5,NA,CASSLVGGNYGYTF,TGTGCCAGCAGCTTGGTGGGGGGGAACTATGGCTACACCTTC